The clone carrying this T cell receptor beta chain was detected only once. Sequenced by immunoSEQ multiplex PCR; TCRdb stores in-frame clones only, minus some. This table has hundreds of thousands of clones, less than 90% appearing once. The length of the CDR3 is 15 residues. Germline loops: CDR1 LNHDA, CDR2 SQIVND (reference sequence). Deletions cut 5 bases from V and 4 bases from J, with 17 bases between. The data are from a study of blood T cell repertoires in COVID-19. About the study: T cells, B-cell-depleted T cells, or PBMCs supplied cDNA or gDNA.

The source of this sequence is a woman aged 45-65 years who had recovered from COVID-19. The sequencing sample was made of PBMCs or T cells enriched from blood (not recorded which). The chain uses TRBV19 and TRBJ1-2; tentatively, D is TRBD1 (5 bases). Here the CDR3 reads CASSPTEGRGYGYTF. DNA for the CDR3: TGTGCCAGTAGTCCCACGGAGGGGAGAGGCTATGGCTACACCTTC.